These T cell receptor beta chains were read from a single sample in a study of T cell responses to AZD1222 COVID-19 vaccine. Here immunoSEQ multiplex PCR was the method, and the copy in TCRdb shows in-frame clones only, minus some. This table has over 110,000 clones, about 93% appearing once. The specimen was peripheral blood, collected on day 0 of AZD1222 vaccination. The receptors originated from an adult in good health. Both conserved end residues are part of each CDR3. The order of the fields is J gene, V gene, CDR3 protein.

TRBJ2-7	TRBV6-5	CASRLYGAGEDEQYF
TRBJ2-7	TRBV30	CAWRGSYEQYF
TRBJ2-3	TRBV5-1	CASSLHGADTQYF
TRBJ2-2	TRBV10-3	CAISEATSRNTGELFF
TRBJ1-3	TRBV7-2	CASSWDKRGNTIYF
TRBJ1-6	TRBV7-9	CASSSSGGGSPLHF
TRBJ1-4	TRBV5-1	CASSLAQRNEKLFF
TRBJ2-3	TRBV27	CASSFEGFETDTQYF
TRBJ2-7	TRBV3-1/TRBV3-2	CASSRVGGEQYF
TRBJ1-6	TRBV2	CAGGRDSDSPLHF
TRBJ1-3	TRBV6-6	CASSSGFSGNTIYF
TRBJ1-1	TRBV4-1	CASSQTELNTEAFF
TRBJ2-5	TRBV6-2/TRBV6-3	CASSRQGKETQYF
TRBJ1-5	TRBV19	CASSISGARKQPQHF
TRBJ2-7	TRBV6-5	CAGKGTGGSYEQYF
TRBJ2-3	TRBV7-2	CASSLVLSGVTDTQYF
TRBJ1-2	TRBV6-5	CASSPGRPRGYTF
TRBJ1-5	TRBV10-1	CASSVAGDQPQHF
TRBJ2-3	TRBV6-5	CASRGLAGDTQYF
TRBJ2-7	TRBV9	CASSESGHPSLGEQYF
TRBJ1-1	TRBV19	CASSMGQGNTEAFF
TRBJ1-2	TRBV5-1	CASSLGDRTTYGYTF
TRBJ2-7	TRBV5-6	CASSFPRSYEQYF
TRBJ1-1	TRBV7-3	CASSLDRGATEAFF
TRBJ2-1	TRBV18	CASWGENNEQFF
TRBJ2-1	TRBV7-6	CASSFLAGVGVMNEQFF
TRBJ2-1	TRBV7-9	CASGPSSYNEQFF
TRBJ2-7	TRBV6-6	CASSVDSPYSYEQYF
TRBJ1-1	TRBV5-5	CASSWAGGDTEAFF
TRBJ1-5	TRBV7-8	CASSSPGQVPPQPQHF
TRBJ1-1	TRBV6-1	CASSEPGGVDTEAFF
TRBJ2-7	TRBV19	CASRAGPPDYEQYF
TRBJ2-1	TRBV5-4	CASSKPTTSGRRNEQFF
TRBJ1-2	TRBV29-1	CSVDEGQGGGYTF
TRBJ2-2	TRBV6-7	CASSYWEGELFF
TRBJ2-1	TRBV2	CASRLAGGPGNEQFF
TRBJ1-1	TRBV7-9	CASSPLGDTEAFF
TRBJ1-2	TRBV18	CASSPGDRNYGYTF
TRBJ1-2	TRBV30	CAWEFGGYGYTF
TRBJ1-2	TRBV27	CASSFTANYGYTF
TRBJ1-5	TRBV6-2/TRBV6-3	CASSWTGGDQPQHF
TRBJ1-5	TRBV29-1	CSVEVGLNQPQHF
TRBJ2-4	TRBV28	CASSPQGWGLAKNIQYF
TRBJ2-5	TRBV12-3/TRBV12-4	CASSRTSGETQYF
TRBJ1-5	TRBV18	CASSQGSSNQPQHF
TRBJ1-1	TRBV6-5	CASKDRRDTEAFF
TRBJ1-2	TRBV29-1	CSVGEGDGYGYTF
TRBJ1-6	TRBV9	CASSVAGGVGSPLHF
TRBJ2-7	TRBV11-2	CASSLGLAGGYEQYF
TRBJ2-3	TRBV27	CASSPNSWGGATDTQYF
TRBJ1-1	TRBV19	CASSIGTDTEAFF
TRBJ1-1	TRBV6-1	CASSEASAVNTEAFF
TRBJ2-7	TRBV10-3	CAISESPPTPEQYF
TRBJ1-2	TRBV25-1	CASRVGGDGYTF
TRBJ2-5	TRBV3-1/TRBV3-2	CASSQKGGWTQYF